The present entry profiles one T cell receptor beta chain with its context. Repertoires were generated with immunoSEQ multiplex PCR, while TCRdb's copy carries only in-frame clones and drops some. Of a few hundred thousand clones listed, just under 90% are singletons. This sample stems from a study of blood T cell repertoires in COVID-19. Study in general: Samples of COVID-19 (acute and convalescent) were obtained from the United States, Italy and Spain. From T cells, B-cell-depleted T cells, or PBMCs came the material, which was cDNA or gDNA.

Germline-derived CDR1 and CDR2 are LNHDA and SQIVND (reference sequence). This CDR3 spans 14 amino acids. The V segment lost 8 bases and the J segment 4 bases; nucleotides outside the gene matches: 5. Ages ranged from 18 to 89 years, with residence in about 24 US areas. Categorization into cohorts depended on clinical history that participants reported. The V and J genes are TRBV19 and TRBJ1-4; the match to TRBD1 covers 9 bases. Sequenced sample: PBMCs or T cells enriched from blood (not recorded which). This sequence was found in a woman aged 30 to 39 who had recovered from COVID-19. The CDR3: CASARTGDNEKLFF. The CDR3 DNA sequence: TGTGCCAGTGCCAGGACAGGGGATAATGAAAAACTGTTTTTT. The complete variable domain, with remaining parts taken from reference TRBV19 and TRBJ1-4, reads DGGITQSPKYLFRKEGQNVTLSCEQNLNHDAMYWYRQDPGQGLRLIYYSQIVNDFQKGDIAEGYSVSREKKESFPLTVTSAQKNPTAFYLCASARTGDNEKLFFGSGTQLSVL.